The 30 T cell receptor beta chains below were found in one sample sequenced in a study of blood T cell repertoires in COVID-19. Produced via immunoSEQ multiplex PCR; TCRdb's table is partial and in-frame only. The table has fewer than 30,000 clones, about 94% seen once. The sample was peripheral blood. Receptors were obtained from a human donor with active COVID-19. The donor label of this sample is uncertain.

This clone was detected once. For the CDR3, the DNA is TGTGCCAGCAGCTCGGGTACAGGTACTGGGTATGGCTACACCTTC. Its protein is CASSSGTGTGYGYTF. The V and J genes are TRBV5-6 and TRBJ1-2; possibly TRBD1 for D (5 bases). Trimming cost V 3 bases and J 5 bases, with 17 bases left between them. The CDR3 is 15 amino acids. Germline V lookup: CDR1 SGHDT, CDR2 YYEEEE.

The rearrangement uses TRBV9 and TRBJ1-3; no reliable D call. The V gene's germline CDR1 is SGDLS and CDR2 YYNGEE. This CDR3 region has 16 residues. Trimming cost V 0 bases and J 0 bases, with 10 bases left between them. CDR3 residues: CASSVASPFSGNTIYF. In nucleotides, the CDR3 is TGTGCCAGCAGCGTAGCGAGCCCCTTCTCTGGAAACACCATATATTTT.

The table lists this clone with a count of one. The CDR3 region is CASSRPGGEETQYF. DNA of the CDR3: TGCGCCAGCAGCCGACCTGGGGGGGAAGAGACCCAGTACTTC. The V call is TRBV4-1, the J call TRBJ2-5, with TRBD2 identical over 7 bases. This CDR3 region has 14 residues. Unmatched junction bases numbered 5, after V lost 4 bases and J lost 3 bases. Germline V gene data show CDR1 as MGHRA and CDR2 as YSYEKL.

V and J are TRBV7-2 and TRBJ1-2; 10 nucleotides match TRBD1. There are 17 residues in the CDR3. Germline trimming cut 4 bases from V and 3 bases from J; bases unmatched to any gene: 11. From germline, CDR1 is SGHTA and CDR2 FQGNSA. The DNA of the CDR3 is TGTGCCAGCAGCTACCGGACAGGGGGGTTATTTGACTATGGCTACACCTTC. It yields the protein CASSYRTGGLFDYGYTF. Full variable domain (rest looked up from reference TRBV7-2 and TRBJ1-2): GAGVSQSPSNKVTEKGKDVELRCDPISGHTALYWYRQSLGQGLEFLIYFQGNSAPDKSGLPSDRFSAERTGGSVSTLTIQRTQQEDSAVYLCASSYRTGGLFDYGYTFGSGTRLTVV.

The chain couples TRBV2 to TRBJ1-1; TRBD1 is a possible D gene (5 bases). This CDR3 is built from 13 residues. Germline loops: CDR1 SNHLY, CDR2 FYNNEI. V dropped 4 bases and J dropped 4 bases, with 10 bases sitting between them. For the CDR3, the DNA is TGTGCCAGCAGTGTTTTACAGGTCACTGAAGCTTTCTTT. Translation: CASSVLQVTEAFF.

The chain carries TRBV6-5 and TRBJ2-7; weak D call: TRBD2 (6 bases). The CDR3 has 12 residues. The germline V gene encodes CDR1 MNHEY and CDR2 SVGAGI. The V end was cut by 8 bases, the J end by 1 base, with 9 bases between. The CDR3 DNA follows: TGTGCCAGCTGCGGGGTTTCCTACGAGCAGTACTTC. It encodes CASCGVSYEQYF.

CDR3 protein: CASRTLAGGKGDEQFF. CDR3 sequence (DNA): TGCGCCAGCAGGACCCTAGCGGGGGGGAAGGGTGATGAGCAGTTCTTC. V gene TRBV5-1 combines with J gene TRBJ2-1; TRBD2 matches 12 bases. The ends lost 5 bases at V and 8 bases at J; junction bases unmatched: 11. CDR1 and CDR2 from the germline V gene are SGHRS and YFSETQ. This CDR3 contains 16 residues. Full variable domain (missing parts from reference TRBV5-1 and TRBJ2-1): KAGVTQTPRYLIKTRGQQVTLSCSPISGHRSVSWYQQTPGQGLQFLFEYFSETQRNKGNFPGRFSGRQFSNSRSEMNVSTLELGDSALYLCASRTLAGGKGDEQFFGPGTRLTVL.

The chain uses TRBV29-1 and TRBJ2-3; no clear D gene. Per the germline V gene, CDR1 is SQVTM and CDR2 is ANQGSEA. This CDR3 region has 14 residues. Trimming took 4 bases from V and 0 from J, leaving 11 bases between them. CDR3 protein: CSVVPSESTDTQYF. DNA of the CDR3: TGCAGCGTTGTCCCCAGCGAGAGCACAGATACGCAGTATTTT.

The rearrangement uses TRBV5-4 and TRBJ2-1, with TRBD2 matching 14 bases. The CDR3 spans 19 residues. Germline CDR1 is SGHNT and CDR2 is YYREEE (reference sequence). With V trimmed by 4 bases and J by 1 base, 10 bases remained unmatched. The CDR3 nucleotides are TGTGCCAGCAGCCGGGGACTAGCGGGAGCGGAGATATCCTACAATGAGCAGTTCTTC. Translation: CASSRGLAGAEISYNEQFF.

This rearrangement joins TRBV5-1 to TRBJ2-2; TRBD2 agrees at 10 bases. Germline values: CDR1 SGHRS, CDR2 YFSETQ. V lost 3 bases to trimming and J lost 4 bases; unmatched junction nucleotides: 3. The CDR3 consists of 15 residues. The CDR3 here is CASSSLAGVTGELFF. CDR3 DNA sequence: TGCGCCAGCAGCTCGCTAGCGGGAGTCACCGGGGAGCTGTTTTTT.

This chain uses TRBV5-1 with TRBJ2-2, with D maybe TRBD1 (5 bases). Germline-derived CDR1 and CDR2 are SGHRS and YFSETQ. V lost 3 bases to trimming and J lost 1 base, with 7 bases between them. The CDR3 runs to 14 residues. CDR3 sequence (DNA): TGCGCCAGCAGCTCTCAGGGGAACACCGGGGAGCTGTTTTTT. As protein: CASSSQGNTGELFF.

The chain joins TRBV27 to TRBJ1-1; 7 bases are shared with TRBD1. V was clipped by 5 bases and J by 1 base; unmatched bases: 10. The CDR3 is 16 residues long. CDR1 MNHEY and CDR2 SMNVEV come from the germline V gene (reference sequence). In DNA form, the CDR3 reads TGTGCCAGCAGTCTTACTTTGGGACAGAGGAACACTGAAGCTTTCTTT. Protein: CASSLTLGQRNTEAFF.

A single count supports this clone. V usage is TRBV6-5 and J usage is TRBJ1-1; no clear D. The CDR3 runs to 14 residues. The V end lost 2 bases, the J end lost 4 bases, and 11 bases lay between the germline ends. Germline CDR1 and CDR2: MNHEY and SVGAGI. CDR3 in amino acids: CASSYRGFGTEAFF. The CDR3 nucleotides are TGTGCCAGCAGTTACCGCGGGTTTGGCACTGAAGCTTTCTTT.

The chain has TRBV2 and TRBJ2-3; tentatively, D is TRBD2 (6 bases). This CDR3 has 13 residues. Trimming removed 8 bases from V and 4 bases from J, with 13 bases in between. Germline CDR1 and CDR2: SNHLY and FYNNEI. CDR3 DNA sequence: TGTGCCAGCTCTTATGCGGGGCCAGATACGCAGTATTTT. This gives the protein CASSYAGPDTQYF.

The V call is TRBV28, the J call TRBJ2-7; D may be TRBD1 (5 bases). Germline V gene sequence: CDR1 MDHEN, CDR2 SYDVKM. The CDR3 totals 14 residues. Trimming removed 6 bases at V and 0 bases at J, with 12 bases between. This CDR3 is CASRPRTPSYEQYF. CDR3 nucleotide sequence: TGTGCCAGCAGACCCCGGACACCCTCCTACGAGCAGTACTTC. Full variable domain (missing parts from reference TRBV28 and TRBJ2-7): DVKVTQSSRYLVKRTGEKVFLECVQDMDHENMFWYRQDPGLGLRLIYFSYDVKMKEKGDIPEGYSVSREKKERFSLILESASTNQTSMYLCASRPRTPSYEQYFGPGTRLTVT.

The V gene is TRBV12-5, the J gene TRBJ2-3, with D possibly TRBD2 on 5 matching bases. Deletions cut 6 bases from V and 3 bases from J, with 16 bases between. Looked up from germline, CDR1 is LGHNT and CDR2 is FRNRAP. The CDR3 loop spans 15 amino acids. CDR3 sequence (DNA): TGTGCTAGTGGAATAGGACTTACGGCAACAGATACGCAGTATTTT. Translated, it gives CASGIGLTATDTQYF.

The gene calls are TRBV11-3 and TRBJ2-1, with a weak D call TRBD1 (6 bases). There are 14 residues in the CDR3. From germline, CDR1 is SGHNT and CDR2 YENEEA. With 3 bases removed from V and 4 bases from J, the gap between germline ends came to 10 bases. CDR3 loop: CASSLQGSYNEQFF. Here the CDR3 DNA reads TGTGCCAGCAGCTTGCAGGGGTCTTACAATGAGCAGTTCTTC.

The genes are TRBV27 and TRBJ2-7; 14 nucleotides agree with TRBD2. The junction had 4 bases not matched to a gene; V was cut back by 8 bases and J by 4 bases. CDR3 size: 14 residues. From germline, CDR1 is MNHEY and CDR2 SMNVEV (reference sequence). CDR3 residues: CASRGLAGGYEQYF. For the CDR3, the DNA is TGTGCCAGCCGAGGACTAGCGGGGGGTTACGAGCAGTACTTC.

The chain employs TRBV5-4 and TRBJ1-4; D is perhaps TRBD1 (6 bases). Germline values: CDR1 SGHNT, CDR2 YYREEE (reference sequence). V was trimmed by 4 bases and J by 5 bases, leaving 9 bases between them. CDR3 length: 13 amino acids. This CDR3 reads CASSKTGNEKLFF. DNA of the CDR3: TGTGCCAGCAGCAAAACAGGGAATGAAAAACTGTTTTTT.

This clone was picked up one time. Its ends do not fully match the called genes, so a read error is possible. This chain connects TRBV2 to TRBJ2-2; 7 bases are shared with TRBD1. The germline V gene encodes CDR1 SNHLY and CDR2 FYNNEI. CDR3 length: 14 residues. The CDR3 here is CASREDRNPGELFF. In DNA form, the CDR3 reads TGTGCCAGCAGAGAGGACAGGAACCCCGGGGAGCTGTTTTTT.

This clone was observed a few times. This chain uses TRBV30 with TRBJ2-5, with D maybe TRBD2 (7 bases). Germline V CDR1 and CDR2: GTSNPN, SVGIG (reference sequence). Trimming removed 3 bases at V and 4 bases at J, with 9 bases between. This CDR3 is built from 12 residues. The CDR3: CAWRGGGETQYF. DNA of the CDR3: TGTGCCTGGAGAGGGGGGGGAGAGACCCAGTACTTC.

V is TRBV7-2 and J is TRBJ2-4, with 10 bases identical to TRBD1. The germline V gene has CDR1 SGHTA and CDR2 FQGNSA. The CDR3 has 15 amino acids. The trim removed 3 bases at V and 12 bases at J, leaving 11 bases unmatched. As DNA, the CDR3 is TGTGCCAGCAGCTTTGGGACAGGGGCCCGTTTTGGTCAGTACTTC. This encodes CASSFGTGARFGQYF.

The chain combines TRBV21-1 with TRBJ2-5; the table assigns TRBD2, which was not confirmed against the DNA. TRBV21-1 is described as a pseudogene. The CDR3 has 19 residues. The CDR3 spells CASSNTSNSRLAGKETQYF. As DNA, the CDR3 is TGTGCCAGCAGCAACACTTCTAACTCCAGACTAGCGGGGAAAGAGACCCAGTACTTC.

The genes are TRBV12-3 or TRBV12-4 and TRBJ2-7, with TRBD2 matching 8 bases. With 4 bases clipped from V and 5 bases from J, the junction kept 4 bases outside the gene matches. The CDR3 sequence is 13 residues long. The CDR3 reads CASSWTSIHEQYF. In DNA form, the CDR3 reads TGTGCCAGCAGTTGGACTAGCATCCACGAGCAGTACTTC.

This clone came up a few times. This chain joins TRBV12-5 and TRBJ1-5, with 8 bases fitting TRBD1. CDR3 length: 17 amino acids. Germline assignment: CDR1 LGHNT and CDR2 FRNRAP. V was clipped by 1 base and J by 0 bases; unmatched bases: 5. The CDR3 DNA is TGTGCTAGTGGTTTGGGGCAGGGGGCTTATAGCAATCAGCCCCAGCATTTT. This translates into CASGLGQGAYSNQPQHF.

This sequence joins TRBV15 and TRBJ1-3, with no clear D. V was clipped by 0 bases and J by 0 bases, with 9 bases between them. The CDR3 runs 16 residues. CDR1 is LNHNV and CDR2 is YYDKDF in the germline V gene (reference sequence). CDR3 in amino acids: CATSREVRSSGNTIYF. CDR3 nucleotides: TGTGCCACCAGCAGAGAAGTGAGGAGCTCTGGAAACACCATATATTTT.

The rearrangement uses TRBV7-9 and TRBJ1-2; D not resolved. The CDR3 loop spans 11 amino acids. Germline V CDR1 and CDR2: SEHNR, FQNEAQ (reference sequence). V lost 5 bases and J lost 6, with 7 bases in between. The CDR3 loop reads CASSRGDGYTF. CDR3 coding DNA: TGTGCCAGCAGCCGCGGAGATGGCTACACCTTC.

The rearrangement links TRBV5-4 to TRBJ2-1; D gene ambiguous. Germline V gene data show CDR1 as SGHNT and CDR2 as YYREEE (reference sequence). The CDR3 is 15 amino acids. Trimming took off 0 bases at V and 0 bases at J, with 7 bases between the two ends. The CDR3 here is CASSLGGDSYNEQFF. DNA for the CDR3: TGTGCCAGCAGCTTGGGTGGAGACTCCTACAATGAGCAGTTCTTC.

V gene TRBV3-1 (or the pseudogene TRBV3-2) combines with J gene TRBJ1-2; no firm D call. The length of the CDR3 is 15 residues. V was shortened by 4 bases and J by 0 bases, with 12 bases between the two germline ends. Germline V gene data show CDR1 as LGHDT and CDR2 as YNNKEL (reference sequence). In DNA, the CDR3 is TGTGCCAGCAGCCGCCCCGGCGGGGCTAACTATGGCTACACCTTC. This codes for CASSRPGGANYGYTF.

The rearrangement links TRBV19 to TRBJ1-5; the match to TRBD1 covers 7 bases. The junction had 5 bases not matched to a gene; V was cut back by 4 bases and J by 2 bases. Germline assignment: CDR1 LNHDA and CDR2 SQIVND (reference sequence). The CDR3 consists of 15 residues. For the CDR3, the DNA is TGTGCCAGTAGTAAGACAGGGAGCGGCAATCAGCCCCAGCATTTT. This sequence encodes CASSKTGSGNQPQHF.